The entry that follows covers one T cell receptor (beta chain) sequence. Its cognate antigen is unknown. This entry is derived from a study of blood T cells in healthy people across ages. Findings and caveats of the study: Estimated diversity, derived from one million T cells, was regarded as an underestimate.

For the second PCR, which ran for 7 to 11 cycles, a sample-barcoded 5' primer and a J-beta primer mix were used. Each CDR3 protein is one row after TCRdb ran MiXCR on the 5' RACE reads. The sample records over 1,200,000 distinct CDR3 sequences, almost 60% being singletons. What was sequenced was blood. The source of this sequence is a man younger than 30 in good health.

CDR3 residues: CASRRQGGSNQPQHF. CDR3 nucleotides: TGTGCCAGCAGGCGACAGGGGGGCAGCAATCAGCCCCAGCATTTT. The rearrangement links TRBV25-1 to TRBJ1-5; 9 positions match TRBD1. The CDR3 consists of 15 residues. Trimming took 6 bases from V and 1 from J; bases not matched to a gene: 4. CDR1 MGHDK and CDR2 SYGVNS come from the germline V gene. Together with reference TRBV25-1 and TRBJ1-5, the CDR3 gives the full variable domain: EADIYQTPRYLVIGTGKKITLECSQTMGHDKMYWYQQDPGMELHLIHYSYGVNSTEKGDLSSESTVSRIRTEHFPLTLESARPSHTSQYLCASRRQGGSNQPQHFGDGTRLSIL.